This TCR beta chain emerged from a study of shared clonotypes between healthy human individuals. An even split of each subset's genomic DNA across several immunoSEQ plates was performed. Assay: immunoSEQ multiplex PCR; the TCRdb copy retains only in-frame clones and omits some. The sample holds fewer than 800,000 clones, under 95% seen once. CD45RO-negative, CCR7-selected cells formed the naive CD8 fraction, which excluded terminally differentiated effector memory CD45RA+ cells. The CDR3 totals 14 residues. The trim removed 4 bases at V and 3 bases at J, leaving 6 bases unmatched. CDR1 and CDR2 from the germline V gene are SGHRS and YFSETQ.

Sequenced material: naive CD8+ T cells sorted from blood. This sequence joins TRBV5-1 and TRBJ2-7, with 8 bases identical to TRBD1. The sequence was collected from a man between 25 and 39 years old in good health. The CDR3 reads CASSPDRDFYEQYF. The DNA for the CDR3 is TGCGCCAGCAGCCCGGACAGGGATTTCTACGAGCAGTACTTC.